This TCR beta chain emerged from a study of cytomegalovirus exposure and HLA in healthy donors. Study-wide background: The roughly 120 validation repertoires used the same platform as the 550 to 700 first-cohort repertoires (as reported by a later analysis).

For this clone: Its antigen is not known.

Generated by immunoSEQ multiplex PCR, the TCRdb table keeps only in-frame clones and is missing some. The repertoire holds roughly 120,000 clones, with about 83% as singletons. Notes on the study in general: Rarity marked most TCR sequences, yet some public TCRs occurred in many donors. In a later analysis, first-cohort TCR clusters were found to tend to co-occur in the 100 to 150 validation repertoires.

This CDR3 has 13 residues. The germline CDR1 and CDR2 sequences are SGDLS and YYNGEE. Trimming left V 5 bases short and J 1 base short, with 9 bases between. V is TRBV9 and J is TRBJ1-1; no clear D gene. The specimen sequenced was PBMCs. The clonotype originates from a young man in good health and CMV-seronegative. CDR3 sequence reads: CASSFTENTEAFF. CDR3 in DNA: TGTGCCAGCAGTTTTACAGAGAACACTGAAGCTTTCTTT.